This is a list of T cell receptor beta chains from one sample in a study of lymphopenia after photon versus proton radiotherapy. Only in-frame clones appear in the TCRdb table, and some are missing; sequencing was by immunoSEQ multiplex PCR. The sample holds tens of thousands of clones, approximately 82% seen once. The sequences come from peripheral blood, collected from a patient treated with proton-based radiotherapy. The receptors stem from a man in his 60s with pancreatic cancer. CDR3s include the opening cysteine and the closing phenylalanine or tryptophan. The D gene is left open where the match is weak. The size entry is marked missing in some rows and otherwise reads once, few, many or a size class.

J,size,D,V,DNA,CDR3
TRBJ2-1,NA,NA,TRBV6-1,TGTGCCAGCAGTGAAGCTGGGTGGGGCAGCAACTCCAATGAGCAGTTCTTC,CASSEAGWGSNSNEQFF
TRBJ2-1,NA,NA,TRBV2,TGTGCCAGCAGTGACTGGGGGGGAGGACAGCGCCGCAATGAGCAGTTCTTC,CASSDWGGGQRRNEQFF
TRBJ2-3,NA,TRBD2,TRBV4-2,TGTGCCAGCAGCCAAGCTAGCGGGAGGGCCGCTGTTACGCAGTATTTT,CASSQASGRAAVTQYF
TRBJ2-7,few,NA,TRBV7-9,TGTGCCAGCAGCTTAGATTCAACCAGCTACGAGCAGTACTTC,CASSLDSTSYEQYF
TRBJ2-2,NA,TRBD1,TRBV5-1,TGCGCCAGCAGCGCCAGGGACAGGAGCACCGGGGAGCTGTTTTTT,CASSARDRSTGELFF
TRBJ1-6,NA,NA,TRBV7-3,TGTGCCAGCAGCTCCGCTCCGAGCAATTCACCCCTCCACTTT,CASSSAPSNSPLHF
TRBJ1-1,NA,NA,TRBV4-3,TGCGCCAGCAGCACCACGGGGAACACTGAAGCTTTCTTT,CASSTTGNTEAFF
TRBJ1-2,NA,NA,TRBV9,TGTGCCAGCAGCCCGAGTGGTTCCGGGACCTTGGGCTACACCTTC,CASSPSGSGTLGYTF
TRBJ2-1,NA,TRBD1,TRBV30,TGTGCCTTAGGACAGGGTCCATCCAATGAGCAGTTCTTC,CALGQGPSNEQFF
TRBJ1-5,NA,NA,TRBV5-1,TGCGCCAGGCGGAGTCGGGTAAATCAGCCCCAGCATTTT,CARRSRVNQPQHF
TRBJ1-1,NA,NA,TRBV28,TGTGCCAGCAGTTTCCCGGGGGGGGCCGGCACTGAAGCTTTCTTT,CASSFPGGAGTEAFF
TRBJ2-2,NA,TRBD2,TRBV19,TGTGCCAGTAGTTCCCCGGGACTAGCGGCTAACACCGGGGAGCTGTTTTTT,CASSSPGLAANTGELFF
TRBJ2-7,NA,NA,TRBV6-5,TGTGCCAGCAGTTACCTACCAGGGGACTCCTACGAGCAGTACTTC,CASSYLPGDSYEQYF
TRBJ1-5,few,TRBD1,TRBV6-1,TGTGCCACGGGACAGGGGAATCCCCAGCATTTT,CATGQGNPQHF
TRBJ1-5,NA,TRBD1,TRBV28,TGTGCCAGCAGTTCGGGGACAGGCAATCAGCCCCAGCATTTT,CASSSGTGNQPQHF
TRBJ2-1,NA,NA,TRBV19,TGTGCCAGTAGTATCGCTATGGTTACCTACAATGAGCAGTTCTTC,CASSIAMVTYNEQFF
TRBJ1-1,NA,NA,TRBV5-6,TGTGCCAGCAGCTTGGGAGGGGTGGGGATGAACACTGAAGCTTTCTTT,CASSLGGVGMNTEAFF
TRBJ2-5,NA,NA,TRBV5-8,TGTGCCAGCCCAAGGGGATTCCAAGAAAGGTTACAAGAGACCCAGTACTTC,CASPRGFQERLQETQYF
TRBJ1-1,once,NA,TRBV5-6,TGTGCCAGCAGCTCCGTTTGGGGCATGAACACTGAAGCTTTCTTT,CASSSVWGMNTEAFF
TRBJ2-5,once,NA,TRBV18,TGTGCCAGCTCACCAGGGGAGACCCAGTACTTC,CASSPGETQYF
TRBJ2-1,NA,TRBD2,TRBV5-4,TGTGCCAGCAGCAGGGTGACTAGCGGGATGTACAATGAGCAGTTCTTC,CASSRVTSGMYNEQFF
TRBJ1-5,NA,NA,TRBV27,TGTGCCAGCAGAACGGTGGGACAGCCCCAGCATTTT,CASRTVGQPQHF
TRBJ2-2,NA,NA,TRBV7-2,TGTGCCAGCAGCTTACTTCCCGGGACCGGGGAGCTGTTTTTT,CASSLLPGTGELFF
TRBJ1-2,few,TRBD1,TRBV27,TGTGCCAGCAGTCCTCACGGACAGGGTCCAGGTGGCTACACCTTC,CASSPHGQGPGGYTF
TRBJ2-1,NA,NA,TRBV5-1,TGCGCCAGCAGCATCGTTCGACTAGGGGGTAAGGGGAACAATGAGCAGTTCTTC,CASSIVRLGGKGNNEQFF